This T cell receptor (beta chain) was found in a study of shared clonotypes between healthy human individuals. An assay was performed, and its level was deep. Per the original data handling: ImmunoSEQ yielded junction-only sequences lacking quality scores, so filtering differed. Method: immunoSEQ multiplex PCR; TCRdb's copy keeps in-frame clones and lacks some. V, J and clone size are those of that table, while D and trimming were read from the DNA. The sample lists about 480,000 clones; 75% to 80% were seen once. Every one of the donors was a Caucasian adult that lived in Nashville, Tennessee. The sample holds one count of this clone. Specimen: PBMCs. This clonotype was obtained from a woman between 40 and 50 years old in good health. Some clones in this sample may be carry-over from other donors' samples.

The CDR3 DNA is TGTGCCATCAGTGGGGTGGCCTCTGCGTCCGAGTACTTC. Amino acids: CAISGVASASEYF. V and J are TRBV10-3 and TRBJ2-7, with D unresolved. CDR1 is ENHRY and CDR2 is SYGVKD in the germline V gene. The CDR3 has 13 amino acids. V lost 4 bases to trimming and J lost 11 bases, with 18 bases between them.